The 10 T cell receptor beta chains below all came from one sample that was sequenced in a study of T cell changes during pregnancy in multiple sclerosis (dated by TCRdb to about 2019). Library preparation was by the immunoSEQ multiplex PCR assay. Drawn from immuneACCESS, this table holds only the in-frame rearrangements with V and J called that TCRdb kept. Clones are partly lost; checked studies trace under half to an unresolved V gene and leave the rest unexplained. Here the sample has tens of thousands of clones; about 91% occur a single time. The ten largest clones capture 0.99% of the sample. This material consisted of peripheral blood, taken after pregnancy. The source of these receptors is a female donor with multiple sclerosis, enrolled in a pregnancy study.

There are a few counts of this clone. The rearrangement joins TRBV5-6 to TRBJ1-1; 10 nucleotides align to TRBD1. Germline-derived CDR1 and CDR2 are SGHDT and YYEEEE. The CDR3 sequence is 13 residues long. The trim removed 3 bases at V and 8 bases at J, leaving 4 bases unmatched. The CDR3 loop reads CASSSGTGVEAFF. In nucleotides, the CDR3 is TGTGCCAGCAGCTCTGGGACAGGGGTAGAAGCTTTCTTT. The full variable domain, completed using reference TRBV5-6 and TRBJ1-1, is DAGVTQSPTHLIKTRGQQVTLRCSPKSGHDTVSWYQQALGQGPQFIFQYYEEEERQRGNFPDRFSGHQFPNYSSELNVNALLLGDSALYLCASSSGTGVEAFFGQGTRLTVV.

V gene TRBV7-6 combines with J gene TRBJ2-2, with no clear D. CDR1 is SGHVS, CDR2 FNYEAQ, per germline. V was clipped by 0 bases and J by 4 bases, with 9 bases between them. This CDR3 has 15 amino acids. The CDR3 sequence is CASSLAGQLTGELFF. The CDR3 DNA reads as TGTGCCAGCAGCTTAGCGGGCCAGCTCACCGGGGAGCTGTTTTTT. Full variable domain (outside the CDR3, taken from reference TRBV7-6 and TRBJ2-2): GAGVSQSPRYKVTKRGQDVALRCDPISGHVSLYWYRQALGQGPEFLTYFNYEAQQDKSGLPNDRFSAERPEGSISTLTIQRTEQRDSAMYRCASSLAGQLTGELFFGEGSRLTVL.

The chain uses TRBV6-5 and TRBJ2-2; D may be TRBD1 or TRBD2 (5 bases each). Trimming shortened V by 10 bases and J by 2 bases, and 17 bases separated the two germline ends. CDR1 is MNHEY, CDR2 SVGAGI, per germline. The CDR3 runs to 15 residues. Here the CDR3 DNA reads TGTGCCACCAGGGTCCGGGGTATTAACACCGGGGAGCTGTTTTTT. This translates into CATRVRGINTGELFF.

This clone appeared a single time. This chain joins TRBV7-6 and TRBJ1-3, with TRBD1 matching over 7 bases. The junction had 8 bases not matched to a gene; V was cut back by 5 bases and J by 4 bases. Germline V gene sequence: CDR1 SGHVS, CDR2 FNYEAQ. The CDR3 runs to 15 residues. The CDR3 reads CASSREGARGNTIYF. CDR3 in DNA: TGTGCCAGCAGCCGAGAGGGGGCGAGGGGAAACACCATATATTTT.

This chain uses TRBV5-4 with TRBJ1-6, with 8 bases lining up with TRBD1. J gave up 7 bases and V 0 bases, and 9 bases lay outside the gene matches. Looked up from germline, CDR1 is SGHNT and CDR2 is YYREEE (reference sequence). CDR3 size: 17 residues. The DNA for the CDR3 is TGTGCCAGCAGCTTGGCCCGAGACAGGGGCCTAAATTCACCCCTCCACTTT. Its protein product is CASSLARDRGLNSPLHF.

Points on this clone: A read error may produce the germline difference seen at one junction end. The chain links TRBV7-9 to TRBJ1-5; D might be TRBD1 (6 bases). Germline CDR1 reads SEHNR; CDR2 reads FQNEAQ (reference sequence). CDR3 length: 15 amino acids. The CDR3 DNA follows: TGTGCCACCAAAGGGGGAGGGTTTGGCAACCAGCCCCAGCATTTT. Encoded protein: CATKGGGFGNQPQHF.

On this clone: The junction departs from the called germline gene at one end, perhaps through a read error. The chain couples TRBV9 to TRBJ1-2; 7 bases agree with TRBD1. The CDR3 contains 13 residues. Per germline, CDR1 SGDLS and CDR2 YYNGEE. CDR3: CASSVTQGTFKYF. CDR3 bases: TGTGCCAGCAGCGTAACACAGGGGACCTTTAAATACTTC.

V usage is TRBV6-4 and J usage is TRBJ1-2; D possibly corresponds to TRBD1 (5 bases). Trimming removed 4 bases at V and 4 bases at J, with 10 bases between. The CDR3 covers 13 residues. Germline CDR1 reads MRHNA; CDR2 reads SNTAGT. CDR3 DNA: TGTGCCAGCAGTGGGGGACTGCCCTATGGCTACACCTTC. Translation gives CASSGGLPYGYTF.

The rearrangement uses TRBV4-3 and TRBJ1-6; unclear D gene. This CDR3 has 15 residues. Germline CDR1 reads LGHNA; CDR2 reads YSLEER. Trimming shortened V by 0 bases and J by 4 bases, and 7 bases separated the two germline ends. CDR3 nucleotides: TGCGCCAGCAGCCAAGACCCGGTTTATAATTCACCCCTCCACTTT. It translates to CASSQDPVYNSPLHF.

The chain has TRBV7-9 and TRBJ1-6; 7 bases fit TRBD1. In germline, CDR1 is SEHNR, CDR2 FQNEAQ (reference sequence). This CDR3 comprises 15 residues. V was pared by 6 bases and J by 7 bases, with 9 bases of the junction left unmatched. The CDR3 is CASRRQGLFNSPLHF. The CDR3 DNA reads TGTGCCAGCAGACGACAGGGCCTATTCAATTCACCCCTCCACTTT.